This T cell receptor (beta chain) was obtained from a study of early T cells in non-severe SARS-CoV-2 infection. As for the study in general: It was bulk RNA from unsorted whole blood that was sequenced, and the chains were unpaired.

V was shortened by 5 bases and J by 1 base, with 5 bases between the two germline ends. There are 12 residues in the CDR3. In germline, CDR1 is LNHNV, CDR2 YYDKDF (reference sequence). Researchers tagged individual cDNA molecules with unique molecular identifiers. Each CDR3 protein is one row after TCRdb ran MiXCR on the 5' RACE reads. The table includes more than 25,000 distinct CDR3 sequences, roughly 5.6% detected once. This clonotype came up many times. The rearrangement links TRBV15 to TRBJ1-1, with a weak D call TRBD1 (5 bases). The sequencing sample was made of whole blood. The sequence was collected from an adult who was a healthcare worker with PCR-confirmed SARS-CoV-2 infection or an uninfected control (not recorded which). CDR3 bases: TGTGCCACCAGCGGACAGAACACTGAAGCTTTCTTT. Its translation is CATSGQNTEAFF.